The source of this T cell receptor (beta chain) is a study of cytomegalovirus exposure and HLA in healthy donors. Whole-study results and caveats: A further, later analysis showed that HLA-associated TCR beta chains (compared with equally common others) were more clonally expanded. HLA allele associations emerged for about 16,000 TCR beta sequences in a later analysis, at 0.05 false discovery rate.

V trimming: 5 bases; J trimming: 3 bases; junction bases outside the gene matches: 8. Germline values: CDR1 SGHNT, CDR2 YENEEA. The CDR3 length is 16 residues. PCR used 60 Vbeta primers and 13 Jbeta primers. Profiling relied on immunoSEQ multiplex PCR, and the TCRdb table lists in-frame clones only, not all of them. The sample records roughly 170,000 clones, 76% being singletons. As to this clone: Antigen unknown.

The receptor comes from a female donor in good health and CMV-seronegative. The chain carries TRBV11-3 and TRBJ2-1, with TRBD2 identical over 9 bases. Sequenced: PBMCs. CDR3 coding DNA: TGTGCCAGCAGCCCCTTCGCGGGGGGGAACTACAATGAGCAGTTCTTC. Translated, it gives CASSPFAGGNYNEQFF. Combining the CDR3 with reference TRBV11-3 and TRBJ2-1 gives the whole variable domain EAGVVQSPRYKIIEKKQPVAFWCNPISGHNTLYWYLQNLGQGPELLIRYENEEAVDDSQLPKDRFSAERLKGVDSTLKIQPAELGDSAVYLCASSPFAGGNYNEQFFGPGTRLTVL.